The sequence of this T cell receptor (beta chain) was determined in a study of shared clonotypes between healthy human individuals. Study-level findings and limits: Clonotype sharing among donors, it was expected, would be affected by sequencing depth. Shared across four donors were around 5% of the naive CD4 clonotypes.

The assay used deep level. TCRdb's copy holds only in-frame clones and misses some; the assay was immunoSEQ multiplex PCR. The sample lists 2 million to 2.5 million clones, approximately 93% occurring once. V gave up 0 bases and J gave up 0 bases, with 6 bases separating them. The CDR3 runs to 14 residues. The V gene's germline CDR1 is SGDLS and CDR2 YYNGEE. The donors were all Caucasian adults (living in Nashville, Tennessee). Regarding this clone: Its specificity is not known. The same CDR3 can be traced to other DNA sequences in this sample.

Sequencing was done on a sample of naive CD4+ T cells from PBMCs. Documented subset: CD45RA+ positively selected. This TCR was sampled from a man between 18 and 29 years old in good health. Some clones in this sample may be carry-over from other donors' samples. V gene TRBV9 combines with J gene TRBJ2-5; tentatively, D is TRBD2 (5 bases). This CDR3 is CASSVAGNQETQYF. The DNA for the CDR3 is TGTGCCAGCAGCGTAGCGGGAAACCAAGAGACCCAGTACTTC.